A single sample gave rise to the 20 T cell receptor beta chains below, sequenced in a study of CD4 T cells in relation to SARS-CoV-2 and coronaviruses. The antigens these receptors bind are not known. Unexposed donor CD4+ T cells date from 2011-2018, before the COVID-19 pandemic. CD4+ T cells were isolated from the cells after 10 days of culture. The repertoire was sequenced with immunoSEQ multiplex PCR; TCRdb's copy has only in-frame clones and lacks some. The sample contains 25,000 or so clones, around three quarters of which appear only once. Sample: CD4+ T cells from PBMCs, cultured in vitro. These receptors were collected from a human donor in good health.

This clone occurred a few times. The chain combines TRBV3-1 (or the pseudogene TRBV3-2) with TRBJ2-7, with D uncertain. This CDR3 has 14 amino acids. With 1 base removed from V and 3 bases from J, the gap between germline ends came to 10 bases. Germline lookup yields CDR1 LGHDT and CDR2 YNNKEL (reference sequence). The CDR3 protein is CASSQGGLLYEQYF. The DNA of the CDR3 is TGTGCCAGCAGCCAAGGAGGCCTCCTCTACGAGCAGTACTTC.

The chain uses TRBV10-2 and TRBJ2-2; 10 nucleotides agree with TRBD1. Germline CDR1 WSHSY, CDR2 SAAADI. CDR3 length equals 16 residues. V shed 4 bases, J shed 4 bases, and the junction held 6 bases outside the gene matches. The CDR3 sequence: CASSVGDRGATGELFF. For the CDR3, the DNA is TGCGCCAGCAGTGTAGGGGACAGGGGTGCCACCGGGGAGCTGTTTTTT.

The gene calls are TRBV7-2 and TRBJ2-5; 12 bases line up with TRBD1. The CDR3 has 16 residues. Germline CDR1 and CDR2: SGHTA and FQGNSA. V lost 2 bases, J lost 4 bases, and 5 bases stayed unmatched. CDR3: CASSLTGTGGLETQYF. CDR3 nucleotides: TGTGCCAGCAGCTTAACCGGGACAGGGGGCCTAGAGACCCAGTACTTC.

In this sample, this clone turned up a few times. V and J are TRBV7-2 and TRBJ1-1; perhaps TRBD1 as D (6 bases). Germline V gene data show CDR1 as SGHTA and CDR2 as FQGNSA. V was trimmed by 2 bases and J by 3 bases, leaving 13 bases between them. The CDR3 spans 15 residues. CDR3 residues: CASSLTGKGDTEAFF. The CDR3 coding sequence is TGTGCCAGCAGCTTAACTGGAAAGGGGGACACTGAAGCTTTCTTT.

The CDR3 reads CASSPSGQGVAGANVLTF. The CDR3 DNA sequence: TGTGCCAGCTCACCCTCGGGACAGGGAGTGGCTGGGGCCAACGTCCTGACTTTC. The chain combines TRBV18 with TRBJ2-6, with 9 bases matching TRBD1. Germline V CDR1 and CDR2: KGHSH, LQKENI. J lost 2 bases, V lost 3 bases, and 8 bases had no gene match. This CDR3 is built from 18 residues.

The gene calls are TRBV30 and TRBJ2-2; D might be TRBD2 (5 bases). Germline values: CDR1 GTSNPN, CDR2 SVGIG (reference sequence). V shed 7 bases and J shed 6 bases, with 18 bases lying between them. The CDR3 runs 14 residues. CDR3 in amino acids: CASAEDRSPGELFF. CDR3 coding DNA: TGTGCCTCCGCGGAGGATCGGTCACCCGGGGAGCTGTTTTTT. Based on the CDR3 plus reference TRBV30 and TRBJ2-2, the full variable domain is SQTIHQWPATLVQPVGSPLSLECTVEGTSNPNLYWYRQAAGRGLQLLFYSVGIGQISSEVPQNLSASRPQDRQFILSSKKLLLSDSGFYLCASAEDRSPGELFFGEGSRLTVL.

This chain uses TRBV10-2 with TRBJ2-2; maybe TRBD2 (5 bases). Germline V gives CDR1 WSHSY, CDR2 SAAADI. V was shortened by 1 base and J by 3 bases, with 6 bases between the two germline ends. CDR3 length: 14 amino acids. The CDR3 protein is CASSEWEYTGELFF. The CDR3 DNA reads as TGCGCCAGCAGTGAGTGGGAGTACACCGGGGAGCTGTTTTTT.

The chain employs TRBV5-1 and TRBJ1-6; D gene unclear. This CDR3 is 13 amino acids long. The V end was cut by 4 bases, the J end by 7 bases, with 9 bases between. The germline V gene has CDR1 SGHRS and CDR2 YFSETQ. The CDR3 region is CASSPHENSPLHF. CDR3 DNA sequence: TGCGCCAGCAGCCCCCACGAGAATTCACCCCTCCACTTT.

The chain has TRBV29-1 and TRBJ2-2; weak D call: TRBD1 (5 bases). This CDR3 has 13 residues. The germline V gene has CDR1 SQVTM and CDR2 ANQGSEA. V lost 4 bases, J lost 1 base, and 7 bases lay in between. The CDR3 loop is CSVGGRNTGELFF. CDR3 sequence (DNA): TGCAGCGTTGGGGGCAGGAACACCGGGGAGCTGTTTTTT.

This chain links TRBV4-3 with TRBJ2-2, with 8 bases identical to TRBD1. V was clipped by 1 base and J by 6 bases; unmatched bases: 7. The CDR3 contains 16 residues. The germline CDR1 and CDR2 sequences are LGHNA and YSLEER. The CDR3: CASSQVSGGAAGELFF. CDR3 nucleotides: TGCGCCAGCAGCCAAGTTTCAGGGGGCGCCGCCGGGGAGCTGTTTTTT.

CDR3 residues: CASSFSVTMNTEAFF. DNA for the CDR3: TGTGCCAGCAGCTTTTCGGTCACCATGAACACTGAAGCTTTCTTT. This chain links TRBV5-4 with TRBJ1-1; D unclear. Trimming left V 2 bases short and J 0 bases short, with 11 bases between. The CDR3 is made up of 15 amino acids. In germline, CDR1 is SGHNT, CDR2 YYREEE (reference sequence).

V gene TRBV7-9 combines with J gene TRBJ2-7, with D possibly TRBD1 on 6 matching bases. Germline V gene data show CDR1 as SEHNR and CDR2 as FQNEAQ (reference sequence). Trimming took off 4 bases at V and 2 bases at J, with 18 bases between the two ends. The CDR3 runs to 16 residues. Written as DNA, the CDR3 is TGTGCCAGCAGCTCACCCCCGGGGTGGGGGCCCTACGAGCAGTACTTC. Protein product: CASSSPPGWGPYEQYF.

CDR3 sequence reads: CASKRSTGHYGYTF. CDR3 DNA sequence: TGTGCCAGTAAGAGGTCGACAGGGCACTATGGCTACACCTTC. The J gene is TRBJ1-2, the V gene TRBV19; 7 bases line up with TRBD1. The length of the CDR3 is 14 residues. Germline V gene data show CDR1 as LNHDA and CDR2 as SQIVND (reference sequence). Losses at the gene ends were 7 bases for V and 3 bases for J; bases not matched to a gene: 8.

The chain has TRBV9 and TRBJ2-1; D unclear. The CDR3 runs 14 residues. Trimming removed 4 bases from V and 6 bases from J, with 14 bases in between. CDR1 is SGDLS, CDR2 YYNGEE, per germline. The chain's CDR3 is CASSPMTLSNEQFF. The DNA of the CDR3 is TGTGCCAGCAGCCCGATGACGCTTTCCAATGAGCAGTTCTTC.

The V gene is TRBV9, the J gene TRBJ2-3; 8 bases agree with TRBD2. The CDR3 loop spans 18 amino acids. Germline assignment: CDR1 SGDLS and CDR2 YYNGEE. The V segment lost 0 bases and the J segment 1 base; nucleotides outside the gene matches: 10. CDR3 region: CASSVERGTVLGTDTQYF. CDR3 in DNA: TGTGCCAGCAGCGTAGAGCGGGGGACCGTTCTAGGCACAGATACGCAGTATTTT.

The V gene is TRBV19, the J gene TRBJ1-6; D call uncertain. The CDR3 spans 13 residues. V lost 5 bases and J 7 bases, leaving 9 bases between the germline ends. The V gene's germline CDR1 is LNHDA and CDR2 SQIVND (reference sequence). CDR3 residues: CASSLEINSPLHF. CDR3 DNA sequence: TGTGCCAGTAGTCTCGAGATAAATTCACCCCTCCACTTT.

This chain uses TRBV5-1 with TRBJ2-2; 15 bases align to TRBD2. CDR3 size: 17 residues. CDR1 and CDR2 (germline): SGHRS, YFSETQ. V was clipped by 3 bases and J by 6 bases; unmatched bases: 6. CDR3 bases: TGCGCCAGCAGCTGGACTAGCGGGAGGGCCGGGGCCGGGGAGCTGTTTTTT. This translates into CASSWTSGRAGAGELFF. The whole variable domain, filled in from reference TRBV5-1 and TRBJ2-2, reads KAGVTQTPRYLIKTRGQQVTLSCSPISGHRSVSWYQQTPGQGLQFLFEYFSETQRNKGNFPGRFSGRQFSNSRSEMNVSTLELGDSALYLCASSWTSGRAGAGELFFGEGSRLTVL.

V and J are TRBV2 and TRBJ1-2, with a possible D match to TRBD1 (5 bases). Between the trimmed V and J ends, which lost 8 bases and 4 bases, there was a span of 17 bases. Germline V gene data show CDR1 as SNHLY and CDR2 as FYNNEI. The CDR3 runs to 14 residues. This chain's CDR3 is CASSPQVRIYGYTF. CDR3 in DNA: TGTGCCAGCTCCCCACAGGTACGGATCTATGGCTACACCTTC.

By frequency in the sample, this clone is medium-sized. The rearrangement links TRBV29-1 to TRBJ2-3, with TRBD1 identical over 8 bases. The germline gives CDR1 SQVTM, CDR2 ANQGSEA. The CDR3 has 13 amino acids. With V trimmed by 6 bases and J by 1 base, 3 bases remained unmatched. In DNA, the CDR3 is TGCAGCGTATCGACAGGGGGCACAGATACGCAGTATTTT. This gives the protein CSVSTGGTDTQYF.

This rearrangement joins TRBV5-1 to TRBJ2-1; D is possibly TRBD1 or TRBD2 (5 bases each). Germline V gene data show CDR1 as SGHRS and CDR2 as YFSETQ. CDR3 length: 12 residues. The germline V and J ends were trimmed by 6 bases and 8 bases, with 12 bases remaining between them. For the CDR3, the DNA is TGCGCCAGCAAAATGGGGGTTGATGAGCAGTTCTTC. Its protein is CASKMGVDEQFF.